Below, 11 T cell receptor beta chains from the same sample are listed, as sequenced in a study of blood T cells in healthy people across ages. Primers used in a second PCR of about 7 to 12 cycles were a sample-barcoded 5' primer and a J-beta primer mix. Via MiXCR, TCRdb re-called the 5' RACE reads, giving one row per CDR3 protein. In the table there are approximately 1,700,000 distinct CDR3 sequences, about two fifths of which are singletons. Material for sequencing was blood. The receptors stem from a human donor in good health.

The chain joins TRBV4-3 to TRBJ2-7; D possibly corresponds to TRBD1 (5 bases). The CDR3 sequence is 16 residues long. CDR1 LGHNA and CDR2 YSLEER come from the germline V gene. V lost 0 bases, J lost 0 bases, and 12 bases lay in between. The CDR3 spells CASSQDHVTASYEQYF. The CDR3 region has the DNA TGCGCCAGCAGCCAAGATCACGTGACAGCCTCCTACGAGCAGTACTTC.

V gene TRBV10-3 combines with J gene TRBJ2-1, with D uncertain. Trimming removed 6 bases from V and 4 bases from J, with 10 bases in between. The CDR3 is made up of 13 amino acids. CDR1 is ENHRY and CDR2 is SYGVKD in the germline V gene. The CDR3 sequence is CAIREGRYNEQFF. CDR3 coding DNA: TGTGCCATCAGGGAAGGCAGGTACAATGAGCAGTTCTTC.

The chain carries TRBV7-8 and TRBJ1-1, with 7 bases lining up with TRBD1. The CDR3 runs to 13 residues. CDR1 is SGHVS, CDR2 FQNEAQ, per germline. With V trimmed by 4 bases and J by 6 bases, 5 bases remained unmatched. The CDR3 nucleotides read TGTGCCAGCAGCTCTCGGGGACAGCCTGAAGCTTTCTTT. It yields the protein CASSSRGQPEAFF.

This chain joins TRBV6-6 and TRBJ2-3; D not resolved. Trimming stripped 2 bases from V and 0 bases from J, with 6 bases between. The CDR3 is 14 amino acids. Germline CDR1 and CDR2: MNHNY and SVGAGI (reference sequence). The CDR3 sequence: CASSYIGSTDTQYF. The CDR3 coding sequence is TGTGCCAGCAGTTACATCGGAAGCACAGATACGCAGTATTTT.

This clonotype came up once. This rearrangement joins TRBV18 to TRBJ1-5, with D maybe TRBD1 (5 bases). V lost 2 bases and J 9 bases, leaving 14 bases between the germline ends. Germline V CDR1 and CDR2: KGHSH, LQKENI. The CDR3 length is 14 residues. CDR3 sequence (DNA): TGTGCCAGCTCACCAGACAGCCTAATCGCGCCCCAGCATTTT. Translation: CASSPDSLIAPQHF.

The chain uses TRBV3-1 and TRBJ1-3; no firm D call. CDR1 and CDR2 (germline): LGHDT, YNNKEL (reference sequence). V shed 0 bases and J shed 0 bases, with 3 bases lying between them. The CDR3 is 14 residues long. The CDR3 region is CASSQEYSGNTIYF. DNA of the CDR3: TGTGCCAGCAGCCAAGAGTACTCTGGAAACACCATATATTTT.

On this clonotype itself: A read error may account for a junction end that differs from germline. The rearrangement uses TRBV5-1 and TRBJ1-2, with D hard to call. Germline CDR1 reads SGHRS; CDR2 reads YFSETQ. The CDR3 length is 13 residues. CDR3 coding DNA: TGCGCCGGCAGCTTCGGGAGAAACTATGGCTACACCTTC. It is translated as CAGSFGRNYGYTF.

There are many counts of this clonotype. The chain couples TRBV20-1 to TRBJ2-7, with D maybe TRBD2 (5 bases). V lost 0 bases and J 4 bases, leaving 10 bases between the germline ends. Germline CDR1 reads DFQATT; CDR2 reads SNEGSKA (reference sequence). This CDR3 region has 13 residues. The CDR3 region is CSARDLGLYEQYF. CDR3 DNA: TGCAGTGCTAGAGATTTAGGACTTTACGAGCAGTACTTC.

J is TRBJ1-1 and V is TRBV7-9; weak D call: TRBD1 (5 bases). The V and J ends lost 4 bases and 5 bases respectively, with 11 bases between them. Germline-derived CDR1 and CDR2 are SEHNR and FQNEAQ (reference sequence). The CDR3 is made up of 13 amino acids. The CDR3 DNA is TGTGCCAGCAGCTCCGGGGGTTTTACTGAAGCTTTCTTT. This translates into CASSSGGFTEAFF.

The chain uses TRBV7-2 and TRBJ2-3; 7 bases map to TRBD2. V was clipped by 4 bases and J by 1 base; unmatched bases: 8. This CDR3 has 16 residues. The V gene's germline CDR1 is SGHTA and CDR2 FQGNSA. CDR3: CASSSSGGGGTDTQYF. The CDR3 DNA is TGTGCCAGCAGCTCTAGCGGTGGGGGGGGCACAGATACGCAGTATTTT.

For this clonotype: Mismatch with germline at one junction end may stem from a read error. The rearrangement joins TRBV27 to TRBJ2-7; 9 nucleotides line up with TRBD1. The germline V gene has CDR1 MNHEY and CDR2 SMNVEV (reference sequence). The CDR3 has 15 residues. The CDR3 sequence is CTSTGVGTGRSEQYF. CDR3 DNA sequence: TGTACCAGCACCGGGGTTGGGACAGGGCGCTCCGAGCAGTACTTC.